The entry that follows covers one T cell receptor beta chain sequence. Germline V gene data show CDR1 as SGHDT and CDR2 as YYEEEE. The CDR3 sequence is 20 residues long. Trimming shortened V by 4 bases and J by 3 bases, and 29 bases separated the two germline ends. Scientists amplified the TCR beta CDR3 regions from RNA transcripts. HTBI primers primed a first-round RT-PCR, and a second-round multiplex PCR followed. From the multiplex PCR reads, TCRdb called clonotypes with MiXCR, one entry per CDR3 protein. The data hold around 1.1 million distinct CDR3 sequences, with about 36% observed a single time. The data originate from a study of Graves' ophthalmopathy and Graves' hyperthyroidism.

The receptor's source is an adult man with Graves' hyperthyroidism. The chain combines TRBV5-6 with TRBJ1-5, with D possibly being TRBD1 (5 bases). The sequencing sample was made of peripheral blood or thyroid tissue (not recorded which). CDR3 in DNA: TGTGCCAGCAGCCAGACGACCCAGACACCGGGACGGATTATCAATCAGCCCCAGCATTTT. Amino acids: CASSQTTQTPGRIINQPQHF.